These T cell receptor beta chains were read from a single sample in a study of T cell responses to AZD1222 COVID-19 vaccine. Assay used: immunoSEQ multiplex PCR; TCRdb lists only in-frame clones, some missing. The table has around 130,000 clones, about 89% seen once. The source material was peripheral blood, sampled 28 days after the second dose of the MenACWY control vaccine. These receptor sequences come from an adult who received the MenACWY meningococcal vaccine as a control. The CDR3 runs from the conserved cysteine through the conserved F or W.

cdr3_length v_call cdr3_aa
16 TRBV7-9 CASSLTGGLATGELFF
12 TRBV6-5 CASGLAGWEQYF
12 TRBV2 CASSAEDQPQHF
13 TRBV28 CASSLDNYNEQFF
13 TRBV2 CASSPEHTGELFF
14 TRBV18 CASSPPRGRTEAFF
18 TRBV18 CASSPSRDRGRMNTEAFF
14 TRBV19 CASSRGTSNQPQHF
14 TRBV7-9 CASSGRDSNYGYTF
14 TRBV18 CASSPQGPPDTQYF
15 TRBV6-2/TRBV6-3 CASSYSWAGGNEQFF